The present TCR beta chain was sequenced within a study of T cell repertoires in cytomegalovirus infection. Study results and limitations: The cumulative frequency of public TCR beta families identified carriers of CMV plus the relevant HLA. The study found HLA-C-restricted CMV-specific TCR beta clonotypes dominating the ex vivo response.

This clonotype was detected ten times or more. Its target is not known. TCRdb processed the reads anew with MiXCR; each CDR3 protein has one entry. In the table there are about 200,000 distinct CDR3 sequences, 9.5% of which are singletons. The V and J ends lost 3 bases and 2 bases, in that order; junction bases with no gene match: 2. The CDR3 length is 15 residues. Looked up from germline, CDR1 is MDHEN and CDR2 is SYDVKM. The sequenced material came from PBMCs. The sequence came from a human donor in good health (CMV status not recorded). Some clones in this sample may be carry-over from other donors' samples. The chain links TRBV28 to TRBJ2-2, with TRBD1 matching 8 bases. The CDR3 DNA is TGTGCCAGCAGTTTCGGACAGGGTAACACCGGGGAGCTGTTTTTT. Encoded protein: CASSFGQGNTGELFF.